This T cell receptor beta chain was documented in a study of early T cells in non-severe SARS-CoV-2 infection (dated by TCRdb to the early 2020s). For the study in its entirety: Because TCR sequencing relied on bulk RNA taken from unsorted whole blood, pairing of alpha and beta chains was not possible.

Including both end residues, the CDR3 is 15 amino acids long. Only the CDR3 portion is preserved as DNA: 45 bases, with reading frame beginning at the first base. The germline V gene (reference sequence) specifies MNHEY as CDR1 and SMNVEV as CDR2. The V end loses 3 bases and the J end loses 5 bases, and a stretch of 14 bases separates them. To note about this clonotype: Its antigen specificity is not known. The CDR3 carries no conserved terminal phenylalanine or tryptophan, so it likely arises from a read error.

A case-control design nested within a healthcare worker cohort in London, UK, was used, with weekly nasopharyngeal swab PCR tests and blood sampling performed. Between 23 and 31 March 2020, the week of the UK lockdown, healthcare workers were enrolled and then followed up weekly for as long as 16 weeks. Points the paper makes about the study in general: VDJdb matching was skewed toward anti-spike CD8 responses and likely underestimated virus-specific expansions, missing private and CD4 specificities.

The library relied on 5' RACE. Sequencing instrument: NextSeq 500. Unique molecular identifiers were attached to individual cDNA molecules in the TCR library protocol so that sequencing error and PCR bias could be corrected. Sequencing covered both TCR alpha and beta chains, and within each sample the abundances of alpha and beta sequences were tightly co-correlated. In the paper's pipeline: V gene, J gene and CDR3 annotation of TCR sequences was performed with Decombinator V4. TCRs were defined as expanded if a significant change between any two time points was detected under a Poisson model with p below 0.0001. TCR abundances were normalised to the total number of TCRs sequenced in each sample and reported as counts per million. TRAV1-2 paired with TRAJ12, TRAJ20 or TRAJ33 defined MAIT TCRs, while TRAV10 paired with TRAJ18 defined iNKT TCRs. VDJdb, accessed 1 November 2021, was searched for CMV, EBV and SARS-CoV-2 annotated TCRs, excluding TCRs annotated for multiple antigens. The public reads were quality trimmed at Q25 with fastp and then assembled into clones with MiXCR by TCRdb, keeping productive beta chains. One record per CDR3 amino acid sequence lists the most common genes and DNA. The V and J calls were determined by TCRdb, not by the authors. This sample holds 70,000 to 90,000 distinct CDR3 sequences; around 12% were observed only once. 3.4% of the sample is taken by the ten largest.

The TCR comes from an adult who was a healthcare worker with PCR-confirmed SARS-CoV-2 infection or an uninfected control (not recorded which). This chain joins TRBV27 to TRBJ2-1; TRBD2 is perhaps the D gene, given 5 matching bases. Material for sequencing was whole blood. In nucleotides, the sequence is TGTGCCAGCAGTTTTAGAGGGCGATTAGACAATGAGCAGTTCTCC. Translated, it gives CASSFRGRLDNEQFS.